This entry describes one T cell receptor beta chain. The CDR3 extends over 14 amino acids. J gave up 6 bases and V 5 bases, and 7 bases lay outside the gene matches. Looked up from germline, CDR1 is MGHRA and CDR2 is YSYEKL. The sample originates from a study of blood T cell repertoires in COVID-19. Original methodology: Amplified reference gene primers provided the basis for estimating nucleated cell counts. Only in-frame clones appear in the TCRdb table, and some are missing; sequencing was by immunoSEQ multiplex PCR. D and trimming were read from the DNA, whereas the V and J calls and clone size are those reported in that table. Of 95,000 to 120,000 clones detected, roughly four fifths appear once; the ten largest clones hold 4% to 5%.

The source is a woman in her 70s with acute or convalescent COVID-19. The sequencing input was peripheral blood. The chain employs TRBV4-1 and TRBJ1-5; 7 positions match TRBD1. The CDR3 reads CASSSDRERQPQHF. The CDR3 DNA reads TGCGCCAGCAGCTCCGACAGGGAACGTCAGCCCCAGCATTTT.